A selection of T cell receptor beta chains follows, all from one sample in a study of shared clonotypes between healthy human individuals. The repertoire was sequenced with immunoSEQ multiplex PCR; TCRdb's copy has only in-frame clones and lacks some. The sample records 850,000 to 1,200,000 clones, about 74% being singletons. The material sequenced was memory CD4+ T cells sorted from blood. The receptors originated from a man younger than 35 in good health. CDR3s include the opening cysteine and the closing phenylalanine or tryptophan. A D gene is named only where the DNA matches it firmly.

v_gene: TRBV5-1
j_gene: TRBJ1-1
d_gene: .
CDR3aa: CASSLAGVHTEAFF

v_gene: TRBV5-6
j_gene: TRBJ2-7
d_gene: TRBD1
CDR3aa: CASSSYRDRASYEQYF

v_gene: TRBV19
j_gene: TRBJ1-1
d_gene: TRBD1
CDR3aa: CASSIPQGAGTEAFF

v_gene: TRBV30
j_gene: TRBJ2-3
d_gene: .
CDR3aa: CAWSIQGGRSDTQYF

v_gene: TRBV9
j_gene: TRBJ2-5
d_gene: TRBD1
CDR3aa: CASSVGDRDRETQYF

v_gene: TRBV21-1
j_gene: TRBJ2-3
d_gene: .
CDR3aa: CASSQKTGDTSTDTQYF

v_gene: TRBV21-1
j_gene: TRBJ2-3
d_gene: .
CDR3aa: CASSFRQPTSSTDTQYF

v_gene: TRBV10-3
j_gene: TRBJ2-4
d_gene: .
CDR3aa: CAISESPSAADIQYF

v_gene: TRBV30
j_gene: TRBJ2-1
d_gene: .
CDR3aa: CASAPNNEQFF

v_gene: TRBV28
j_gene: TRBJ2-7
d_gene: .
CDR3aa: CASSFTGPYEQYF

v_gene: TRBV7-2
j_gene: TRBJ2-5
d_gene: TRBD1
CDR3aa: CASSLDLQGERKTQYF

v_gene: TRBV6-5
j_gene: TRBJ2-1
d_gene: TRBD2
CDR3aa: CATTPSGFYNEQFF

v_gene: TRBV28
j_gene: TRBJ2-5
d_gene: TRBD1
CDR3aa: CASSLGIKGGQQETQYF

v_gene: TRBV5-1
j_gene: TRBJ2-5
d_gene: TRBD2
CDR3aa: CASSLEGLVGHQETQYF

v_gene: TRBV25-1
j_gene: TRBJ2-7
d_gene: .
CDR3aa: CAPISVGFPYEQYF

v_gene: TRBV11-3
j_gene: TRBJ2-1
d_gene: .
CDR3aa: CASSLGRGSYNEQFF

v_gene: TRBV6-1
j_gene: TRBJ2-3
d_gene: TRBD2
CDR3aa: CASSERLAGASDTQYF

v_gene: TRBV4-3
j_gene: TRBJ1-2
d_gene: .
CDR3aa: CASSQDVGGRGYGYTF

v_gene: TRBV30
j_gene: TRBJ1-3
d_gene: .
CDR3aa: CAWSTDGTSGNTIYF

v_gene: TRBV10-3
j_gene: TRBJ2-6
d_gene: .
CDR3aa: CAISESTTGSGANVLTF

v_gene: TRBV4-2
j_gene: TRBJ2-3
d_gene: TRBD2
CDR3aa: CASSQIAGIADTQYF

v_gene: TRBV28
j_gene: TRBJ2-2
d_gene: TRBD2
CDR3aa: CASRTRGALNTGELFF

v_gene: TRBV5-1
j_gene: TRBJ2-3
d_gene: TRBD1
CDR3aa: CASSLAGTGGTDTQYF

v_gene: TRBV7-2
j_gene: TRBJ1-1
d_gene: .
CDR3aa: CASSLVSGMNTEAFF

v_gene: TRBV6-1
j_gene: TRBJ1-2
d_gene: .
CDR3aa: CASSEEGGRGGYTF

v_gene: TRBV7-2
j_gene: TRBJ2-3
d_gene: TRBD2
CDR3aa: CASSTRLAGSTDTQYF

v_gene: TRBV6-6
j_gene: TRBJ1-1
d_gene: TRBD1
CDR3aa: CASSQILGTGEGAFF

v_gene: TRBV9
j_gene: TRBJ1-5
d_gene: .
CDR3aa: CASSVGQGNQPQHF

v_gene: TRBV25-1
j_gene: TRBJ2-1
d_gene: TRBD2
CDR3aa: CASSATSGVYNEQFF

v_gene: TRBV30
j_gene: TRBJ2-3
d_gene: .
CDR3aa: CAWSVGLGTDTQYF

v_gene: TRBV4-1
j_gene: TRBJ2-4
d_gene: .
CDR3aa: CASSQDYPQPLPQYF

v_gene: TRBV28
j_gene: TRBJ2-5
d_gene: TRBD1
CDR3aa: CASSASGQGQETQYF

v_gene: TRBV18
j_gene: TRBJ1-1
d_gene: .
CDR3aa: CASSSLAEAFF

v_gene: TRBV19
j_gene: TRBJ1-2
d_gene: .
CDR3aa: CASSIAAAGGYTF

v_gene: TRBV5-6
j_gene: TRBJ2-7
d_gene: .
CDR3aa: CASSLYTGTETYEQYF

v_gene: TRBV2
j_gene: TRBJ1-1
d_gene: TRBD1
CDR3aa: CASSPQGADTEAFF

v_gene: TRBV6-5
j_gene: TRBJ2-7
d_gene: TRBD1
CDR3aa: CASRPGQGSYEQYF